The entry below gives a single T cell receptor beta chain sequence along with its context. This sample was taken from a study of blood T cell repertoires in COVID-19. Original processing notes: Amplification of reference gene primers was used by the study to estimate nucleated cell counts. Sequenced by immunoSEQ multiplex PCR; TCRdb stores in-frame clones only, minus some. That table supplies the V and J calls and clone size; D and trimming were determined from the DNA. The sample contains about 50,000 clones, 82% of which appear only once. The CDR3 consists of 12 residues. The V end lost 2 bases, the J end lost 6 bases, and 7 bases lay between the germline ends.

The sample was peripheral blood. The chain combines TRBV12-3 or TRBV12-4 with TRBJ1-2; D ambiguous. This TCR came from an older woman with acute or convalescent COVID-19. The CDR3 bases are TGTGCCAGCAGTTTACGTCGGGATGGCTACACCTTC. Encoded protein: CASSLRRDGYTF.